This T cell receptor (beta chain) was captured by sequencing in a study of response to subunit inactivated influenza vaccine. Comments on this clonotype: What it recognizes is unknown.

Overall study findings and caveats: Few additional T cells are recruited per seasonal influenza vaccination, authors suggested.

With 6 bases clipped from V and 6 bases from J, the junction kept 9 bases outside the gene matches. CDR1 and CDR2 (germline): MNHEY, SVGEGT. The CDR3 totals 15 residues. Each CDR3 protein gets one entry after TCRdb re-called the RT-PCR reads with MiXCR. The data contain around 750,000 distinct CDR3 sequences, about 20% of them singletons. The input for sequencing was PBMCs from blood, taken 4 to 6 days after vaccination. The source of this sequence is a man between 50 and 59 years old who received an inactivated influenza vaccine. The V gene is TRBV6-2 or TRBV6-3, the J gene TRBJ2-2; 8 bases are shared with TRBD1. The CDR3 DNA is TGTGCCAGCAGGCCAGGGGGCTTTCAGGCCGGGGAGCTGTTTTTT. Translation gives CASRPGGFQAGELFF.